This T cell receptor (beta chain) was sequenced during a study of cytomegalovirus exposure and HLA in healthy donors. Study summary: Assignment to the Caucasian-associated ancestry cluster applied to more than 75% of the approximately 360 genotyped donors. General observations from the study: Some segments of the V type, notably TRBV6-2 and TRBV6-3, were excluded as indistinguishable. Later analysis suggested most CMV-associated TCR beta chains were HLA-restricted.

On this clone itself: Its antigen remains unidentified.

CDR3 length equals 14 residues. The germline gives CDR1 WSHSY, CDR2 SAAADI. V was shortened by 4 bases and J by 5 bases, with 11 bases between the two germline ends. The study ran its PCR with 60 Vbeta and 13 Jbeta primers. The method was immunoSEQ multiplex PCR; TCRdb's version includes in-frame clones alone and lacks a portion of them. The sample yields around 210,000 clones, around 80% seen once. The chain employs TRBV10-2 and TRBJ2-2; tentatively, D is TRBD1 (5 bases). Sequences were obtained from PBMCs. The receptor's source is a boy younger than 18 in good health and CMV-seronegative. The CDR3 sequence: CASSVTGRTGELFF. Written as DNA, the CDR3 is TGCGCCAGCAGTGTTACAGGCCGTACCGGGGAGCTGTTTTTT.